This T cell receptor beta chain was found in a study of blood T cell repertoires in COVID-19. Across the study: The United States, Italy and Spain supplied acute and convalescent COVID-19 samples. From T cells, B-cell-depleted T cells, or PBMCs came the material, which was cDNA or gDNA.

V was cut by 6 bases and J by 5 bases, with 14 bases left in between. CDR1 and CDR2 from the germline V gene are SGHDT and YYEEEE. The CDR3 covers 14 residues. Assay used: immunoSEQ multiplex PCR; TCRdb lists only in-frame clones, some missing. The data contain fewer than 350,000 clones, roughly nine tenths of them singletons. This rearrangement joins TRBV5-6 to TRBJ2-2; no clear D gene. This TCR derives from a man in his forties with active or convalescent COVID-19. The specimen sequenced was peripheral blood. The CDR3 DNA is TGTGCCAGCACCTCCCCGGGTAGGACCGGGGAGCTGTTTTTT. It yields the protein CASTSPGRTGELFF.